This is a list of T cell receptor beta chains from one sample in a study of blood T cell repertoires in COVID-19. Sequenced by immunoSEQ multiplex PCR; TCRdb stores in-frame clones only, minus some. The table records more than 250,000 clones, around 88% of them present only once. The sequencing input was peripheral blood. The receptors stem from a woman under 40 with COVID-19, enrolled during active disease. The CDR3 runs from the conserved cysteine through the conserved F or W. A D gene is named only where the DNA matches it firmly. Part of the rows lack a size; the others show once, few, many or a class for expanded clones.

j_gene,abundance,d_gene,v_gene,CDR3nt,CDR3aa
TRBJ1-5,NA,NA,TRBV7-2,TGTGCCAGCAGCCCCAGGTTAGGCAGCAATCAGCCCCAGCATTTT,CASSPRLGSNQPQHF
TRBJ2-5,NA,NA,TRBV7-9,TGTGCCAGCAGCCCTACTAGTGTTTCGATTGAGACCCAGTACTTC,CASSPTSVSIETQYF
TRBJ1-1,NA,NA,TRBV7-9,TGTGCCAGCAGCTTACCCGACATCTCTCCCCGATTGGACACTGAAGCTTTCTTT,CASSLPDISPRLDTEAFF
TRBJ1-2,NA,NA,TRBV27,TGTGCCAGCAGTAACAGGGCATTGGACTATGGCTACACCTTC,CASSNRALDYGYTF
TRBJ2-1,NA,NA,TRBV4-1,TGCGCCAGCAGCCAACCAGTGGCCAAACCGGGGAATGAGCAGTTCTTC,CASSQPVAKPGNEQFF
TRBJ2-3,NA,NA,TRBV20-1,TGCAGTGCTAGTGGGGGGAGGGGGACTAGCACAGATACGCAGTATTTT,CSASGGRGTSTDTQYF
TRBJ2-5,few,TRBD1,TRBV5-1,TGCGCCAGCAGTACAGACAGGGGGCGAGAGACCCAGTACTTC,CASSTDRGRETQYF
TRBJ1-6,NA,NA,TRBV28,TGTGCCAGCAGTCTGACACGTTCACCCCTCCACTTT,CASSLTRSPLHF
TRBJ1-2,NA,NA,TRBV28,TGTGCCAGCATAGCCGGTACGAACTATGGCTACACCTTC,CASIAGTNYGYTF
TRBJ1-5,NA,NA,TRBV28,TGTGCCAGCATCACCCCGGGTCGGCCCCAGCATTTT,CASITPGRPQHF
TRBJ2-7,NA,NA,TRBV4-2,TGTGCCAGCAGCCAAGTTGACAGCTCCTACGAGCAGTACTTC,CASSQVDSSYEQYF
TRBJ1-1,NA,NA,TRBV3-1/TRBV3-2,TGTGCCAGCAGCCAAGCCAGAGGGAGTACTGAAGCTTTCTTT,CASSQARGSTEAFF
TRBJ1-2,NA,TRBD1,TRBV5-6,TGTGCCAGCAGCTTGGCCAGACAGGGGTTGACCTATGGCTACACCTTC,CASSLARQGLTYGYTF
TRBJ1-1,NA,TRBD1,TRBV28,TGTGCCAGCAGTGAGAGGGACAGGGGTATGAACACTGAAGCTTTCTTT,CASSERDRGMNTEAFF
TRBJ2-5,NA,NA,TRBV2,TGTGCCAGCAGTGAAGCCCTCCCAGAGGGCGAGACCCAGTACTTC,CASSEALPEGETQYF
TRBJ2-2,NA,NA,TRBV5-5,TGTGCCAGCAACAGGGCGAACACCGGGGAGCTGTTTTTT,CASNRANTGELFF
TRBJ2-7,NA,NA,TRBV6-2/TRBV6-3,TGTGCCAGCAGTTACTGGAGGGGATACGAGCAGTACTTC,CASSYWRGYEQYF
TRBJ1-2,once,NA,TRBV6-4,TGTGCCAGCAGTGACCAGGGCTATGGCTACACCTTC,CASSDQGYGYTF
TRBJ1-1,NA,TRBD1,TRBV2,TGTGCCAGCAGTGAAGATAGGGGGCAGGTGAACACTGAAGCTTTCTTT,CASSEDRGQVNTEAFF
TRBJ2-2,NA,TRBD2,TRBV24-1,TGTGCCACCAGTGATTTAGCGGGGGGTTGGAACACCGGGGAGCTGTTTTTT,CATSDLAGGWNTGELFF
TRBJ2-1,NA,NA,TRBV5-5,TGTGCCAGCAGCCACGGGACACTGGGCAATGAGCAGTTCTTC,CASSHGTLGNEQFF
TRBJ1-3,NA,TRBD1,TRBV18,TGTGCCAGCTCACCCTTGGACAGGTTATTCTCTGGAAACACCATATATTTT,CASSPLDRLFSGNTIYF
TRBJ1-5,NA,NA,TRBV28,TGTGCCAGCACCCCACGGGGGAAGGGAAATCAGCCCCAGCATTTT,CASTPRGKGNQPQHF
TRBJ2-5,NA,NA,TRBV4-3,TGCGCCAGCAGCCAAGAGTTCGACAGGAACCAAGAGACCCAGTACTTC,CASSQEFDRNQETQYF
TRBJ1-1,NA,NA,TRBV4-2,TGTGCCAGCAGGAGAACGTTCGGGAACACTGAAGCTTTCTTT,CASRRTFGNTEAFF